This T cell receptor beta chain was sequenced for a study of blood T cell repertoires in COVID-19 (dated by TCRdb to 2018 to 2020). In terms of the full investigation: The collaborator samples originated in the United States, Italy and Spain and spanned the acute and convalescent phases of COVID-19. Where available, HLA class I and class II types were obtained from metadata supplied by the sample provider rather than from assay-based typing. The repertoires were made available in a free public database intended to serve as a resource for research on the immune response to SARS-CoV-2. The samples were drawn from two sources: the first 160 participants of the ongoing ImmuneRACE study, and 1,254 subjects contributed by 6 global collaborators. Subjects who had been exposed to COVID-19, were actively infected with it, or had recovered from it provided the deeply sampled blood TCRbeta repertoires that made up the dataset. The sample metadata nearly always contained a de-identified subject ID, COVID-19 status, age in years and sex. The prospective study material was composed of cDNA or gDNA derived from T cells, B-cell-depleted T cells, or PBMCs. On the study overall, not on this receptor specifically: The quantity of clinical and demographic metadata differed by source and by participant and was supplied without curation.

Comments on this clone: Its antigen remains undetermined. Base qualities are not at hand, and no much larger clone is one base apart.

TCRbeta CDR3 regions were amplified from genomic DNA using the immunoSEQ Assay, a bias-controlled multiplex PCR. The paper's data handling went like this. The number of nucleated cells in each sample was estimated from the amplification of reference gene primers within the assay. To quantify the absolute abundance of each unique TCRbeta CDR3 rearrangement, sequence reads were collapsed and filtered. For each sample, productive Simpson clonality was calculated as the square root of Simpson's diversity index over productive rearrangements. The source is immuneACCESS, and TCRdb retained only in-frame sequences with V and J called. Part of the clones is not carried over; for the studies checked, unresolved V genes explain less than half of this, and the remainder is unexplained. The V and J calls and the clone size are those of that table, but D and trimming were determined from the DNA. This sample gives 250,000 or so clones in total; approximately 84% of them show up just once. Under 2% of the sample goes to the ten largest clones.

Collaborating institutions collected whole blood in K2EDTA tubes following their own protocols. For TCRbeta analysis, collaborators shipped samples in one of three forms: frozen whole blood, isolated PBMCs, or DNA extracted from either of those sample types. Reading from cysteine to phenylalanine, the CDR3 counts 16 amino acids. Only CDR3 DNA is held: 48 bases, read in frame from base 1. The germline V gene sets CDR1 to MDHEN and CDR2 to SYDVKM. V is shortened by 3 bases, J by 0 bases, and the region joining them spans 14 bases. The V and J genes are TRBV28 and TRBJ1-2; perhaps TRBD1 is the D gene, with 6 bases matching. The source is a woman of 80 years or more with acute or convalescent COVID-19. The sequenced material came from peripheral blood. The DNA is as follows: TGTGCCAGCAGTTTTCAGGGGTTTAGGCCTAACTATGGCTACACCTTC. Its protein reads: CASSFQGFRPNYGYTF.